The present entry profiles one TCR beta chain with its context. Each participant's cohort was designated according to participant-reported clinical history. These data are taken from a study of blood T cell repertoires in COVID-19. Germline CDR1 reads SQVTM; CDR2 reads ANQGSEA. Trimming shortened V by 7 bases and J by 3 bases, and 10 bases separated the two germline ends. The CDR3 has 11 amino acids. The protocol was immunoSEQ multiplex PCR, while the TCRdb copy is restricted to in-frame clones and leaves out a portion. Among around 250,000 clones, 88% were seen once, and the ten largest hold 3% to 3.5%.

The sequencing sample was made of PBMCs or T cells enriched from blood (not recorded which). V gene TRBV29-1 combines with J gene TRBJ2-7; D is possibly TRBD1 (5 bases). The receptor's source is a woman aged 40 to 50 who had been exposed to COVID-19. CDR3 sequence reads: CSARVLYEQYF. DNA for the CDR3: TGCAGCGCCAGGGTGCTCTACGAGCAGTACTTC.